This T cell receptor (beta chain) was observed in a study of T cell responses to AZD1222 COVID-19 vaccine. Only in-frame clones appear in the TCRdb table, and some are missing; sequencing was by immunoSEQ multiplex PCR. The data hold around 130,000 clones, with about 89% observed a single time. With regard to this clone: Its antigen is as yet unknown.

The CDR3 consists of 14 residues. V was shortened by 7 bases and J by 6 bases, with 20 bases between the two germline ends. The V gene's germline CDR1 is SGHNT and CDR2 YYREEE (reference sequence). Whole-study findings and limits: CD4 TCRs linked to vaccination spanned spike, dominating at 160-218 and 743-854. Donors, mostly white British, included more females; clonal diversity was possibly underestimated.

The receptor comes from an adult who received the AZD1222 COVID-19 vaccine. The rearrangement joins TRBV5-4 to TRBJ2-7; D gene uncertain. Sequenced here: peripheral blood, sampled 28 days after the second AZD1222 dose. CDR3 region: CASQMGYAVGEQYF. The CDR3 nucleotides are TGTGCCAGCCAAATGGGGTACGCCGTAGGCGAGCAGTACTTC.